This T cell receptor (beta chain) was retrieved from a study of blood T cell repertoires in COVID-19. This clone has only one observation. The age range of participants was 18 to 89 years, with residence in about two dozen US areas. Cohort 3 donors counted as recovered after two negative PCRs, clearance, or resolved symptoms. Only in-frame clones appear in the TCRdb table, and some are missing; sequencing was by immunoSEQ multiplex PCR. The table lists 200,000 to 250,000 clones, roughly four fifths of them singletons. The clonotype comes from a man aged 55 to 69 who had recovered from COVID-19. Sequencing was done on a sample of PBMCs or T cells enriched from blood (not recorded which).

CDR3 nucleotides: TGTGCCAGCAGCAACAAAAACACCGGGGAGCTGTTTTTT. Protein: CASSNKNTGELFF. The chain is built from TRBV7-9 and TRBJ2-2; D is ambiguous. This CDR3 has 13 residues. V lost 5 bases and J lost 2, with 6 bases in between. From germline, CDR1 is SEHNR and CDR2 FQNEAQ (reference sequence).